The 2 T cell receptor beta chains listed next were all sequenced from one sample in a study of T cell clonality in common variable immunodeficiency. Sequencing used immunoSEQ multiplex PCR; TCRdb keeps in-frame clones, though not all of them. This sample comprises 30,000 to 40,000 clones, none seen once only. Study conclusions and caveats: Fewer deletions and N-nucleotide insertions were reportedly seen in common variable immunodeficiency TCR beta sequences.

Their cognate antigens are unknown. The specimen sequenced was peripheral blood mononuclear cells. These receptors came from a human donor with common variable immunodeficiency.

In the case of this clone: Read coverage stops 3 residues before the CDR3 terminus; the germline J gene supplies the remainder. The chain employs TRBV19 and TRBJ2-1; TRBD2 matches 11 bases. The junction had 17 bases not matched to a gene; V was cut back by 4 bases and J by 0 bases. This CDR3 has 21 amino acids. The V gene's germline CDR1 is LNHDA and CDR2 SQIVND (reference sequence). The CDR3: CASSTPGLAGFDLSSYNEQFF. The DNA read from the CDR3 is TGTGCCAGTAGTACCCCCGGACTAGCGGGCTTCGACCTTAGCTCCTACAATGAG. Drawing the rest from reference TRBV19 and TRBJ2-1, the complete variable domain is DGGITQSPKYLFRKEGQNVTLSCEQNLNHDAMYWYRQDPGQGLRLIYYSQIVNDFQKGDIAEGYSVSREKKESFPLTVTSAQKNPTAFYLCASSTPGLAGFDLSSYNEQFFGPGTRLTVL.

In regard to this clone: The read halts 3 residues ahead of the CDR3 end, with the missing end drawn from the germline J gene. The rearrangement joins TRBV7-9 to TRBJ2-4, with 9 bases that match TRBD2. The germline V gene encodes CDR1 SEHNR and CDR2 FQNEAQ (reference sequence). This CDR3 comprises 13 residues. The trim removed 4 bases at V and 7 bases at J, leaving 2 bases unmatched. The CDR3 sequence: CASSWAGGNIQYF. CDR3 bases read: TGTGCCAGCAGCTGGGCGGGAGGGAACATT.